The clone carrying this T cell receptor (beta chain) has just a few counts. The sample is drawn from a study of molecular identifiers for immune sequencing clone quantification. Previously published methods and listed TCR primers were used for the bulk TCR libraries. TCRdb ran MiXCR on the PCR reads and lists one entry per CDR3 protein. The table records just under 650,000 distinct CDR3 sequences, about 20% of them present only once. The CDR3 is 15 residues long. Germline lookup yields CDR1 MNHNS and CDR2 SASEGT. Trimming left V 2 bases short and J 3 bases short, with 14 bases between. The authors gated naive CD8 T cells as CD8+CD4-CCR7+CD45RA+ for sorting.

The chain links TRBV6-1 to TRBJ2-7; D perhaps matches TRBD2 (6 bases). This clonotype originated in a human donor in good health. Some libraries in this study had Jurkat cell RNA spiked in. Sequencing used naive CD8+ T cells from blood, with Jurkat cell RNA spiked in. Subset denoted: FACS-sorted CD8+CD4-CCR7+CD45RA+ naive T cells. CDR3: CASSERGLGYYEQYF. In DNA form, the CDR3 reads TGTGCCAGCAGTGAAAGGGGACTTGGCTACTACGAGCAGTACTTC.